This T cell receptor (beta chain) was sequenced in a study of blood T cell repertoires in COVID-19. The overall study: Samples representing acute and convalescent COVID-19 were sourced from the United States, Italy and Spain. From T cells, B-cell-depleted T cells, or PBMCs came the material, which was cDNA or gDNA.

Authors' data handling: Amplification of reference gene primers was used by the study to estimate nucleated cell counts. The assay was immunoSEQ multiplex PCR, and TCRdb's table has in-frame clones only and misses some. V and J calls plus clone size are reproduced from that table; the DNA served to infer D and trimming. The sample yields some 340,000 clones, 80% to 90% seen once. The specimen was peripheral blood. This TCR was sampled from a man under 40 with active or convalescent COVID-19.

The CDR3, as DNA: TGCGCCAGCAGCCAAGATTGGCGGTCGCGGAGCTCTGGGGCCAACGTCCTGACTTTC. Residues: CASSQDWRSRSSGANVLTF. This rearrangement joins TRBV4-3 to TRBJ2-6; unclear D gene. V lost 0 bases, J lost 0 bases, and 15 bases lay in between. In germline, CDR1 is LGHNA, CDR2 YSLEER. CDR3 size: 19 residues.